This passage covers 7 T cell receptor beta chains from one sample sequenced in a study of cytomegalovirus exposure and HLA in healthy donors. Primers included in the PCR were 60 Vbeta and 13 Jbeta primers. Some clones are missing from TCRdb's copy, which holds only in-frame ones; the method was immunoSEQ multiplex PCR. Among more than 95,000 clones, roughly 81% were seen once, and the ten largest hold roughly 1.1%. The sample consisted of PBMCs. These receptors all stem from a woman in her twenties or thirties in good health and CMV-seronegative.

This chain links TRBV28 with TRBJ1-2; 7 bases map to TRBD1. Per the germline V gene, CDR1 is MDHEN and CDR2 is SYDVKM. After removal of 8 bases from V and 5 bases from J, the junction contained 11 bases not matched to a gene. The CDR3 covers 14 residues. CDR3 sequence reads: CASGQDRDLYGYTF. The DNA of the CDR3 is TGTGCCAGCGGTCAAGACAGGGACCTTTATGGCTACACCTTC.

This clone was observed once. The rearrangement joins TRBV27 to TRBJ1-4, with D tentatively TRBD1 (5 bases). Trimming took off 5 bases at V and 8 bases at J, with 12 bases between the two ends. The CDR3 spans 13 residues. Germline V gene lookup returns CDR1 MNHEY and CDR2 SMNVEV (reference sequence). CDR3 bases: TGTGCCAGCAGTCCTGGGGCCGTCGAAAAACTGTTTTTT. The encoded protein is CASSPGAVEKLFF.

This chain links TRBV6-5 with TRBJ1-2; maybe TRBD1 (6 bases). Trimming took off 5 bases at V and 4 bases at J, with 11 bases between the two ends. The germline CDR1 and CDR2 sequences are MNHEY and SVGAGI. This CDR3 spans 13 amino acids. Here the CDR3 DNA reads TGTGCCAGCAGTGAGGACAGATCCTATGGCTACACCTTC. Amino acid sequence: CASSEDRSYGYTF.

The chain is built from TRBV28 and TRBJ1-5; 10 bases are a match to TRBD1. Germline loops: CDR1 MDHEN, CDR2 SYDVKM. With V trimmed by 5 bases and J by 6 bases, 7 bases remained unmatched. The CDR3 consists of 15 residues. The CDR3: CASSPGQGGGQPQHF. The CDR3 DNA reads as TGTGCCAGCAGTCCCGGACAGGGGGGTGGTCAGCCCCAGCATTTT.

The genes are TRBV4-1 and TRBJ2-5, with D perhaps matching TRBD2 (6 bases). TRBJ2-7 matches the DNA end more closely, so the J call is doubtful. Per germline, CDR1 MGHRA and CDR2 YSYEKL. This CDR3 is built from 15 residues. CDR3 bases: TGCGCCAGCAGCCGGAACCGGGACTTTACCTACGAGCAGTACTTC. Its protein product is CASSRNRDFTYEQYF.

The chain employs TRBV6-5 and TRBJ2-7, with 7 bases lining up with TRBD1. The CDR3 extends over 15 amino acids. The junction had 12 bases not matched to a gene; V was cut back by 7 bases and J by 3 bases. CDR1 and CDR2 (germline): MNHEY, SVGAGI. The CDR3 DNA reads TGTGCCAGCATCAAATCTTCAGGGGGTTTCTACGAGCAGTACTTC. The encoded protein is CASIKSSGGFYEQYF.

This chain joins TRBV2 and TRBJ2-1; 12 nucleotides line up with TRBD2. Unmatched junction bases numbered 5, after V lost 5 bases and J lost 9 bases. Germline V gene lookup returns CDR1 SNHLY and CDR2 FYNNEI. The CDR3 is 14 amino acids. The CDR3 is CASSLAGGPSEQFF. CDR3 nucleotides: TGTGCCAGCAGTCTAGCGGGGGGGCCGAGTGAGCAGTTCTTC. The whole variable domain, filled in from reference TRBV2 and TRBJ2-1, reads EPEVTQTPSHQVTQMGQEVILRCVPISNHLYFYWYRQILGQKVEFLVSFYNNEISEKSEIFDDQFSVERPDGSNFTLKIRSTKLEDSAMYFCASSLAGGPSEQFFGPGTRLTVL.